These 12 T cell receptor beta chains originate from one sample sequenced in a study of T-cell memory formation after mild COVID-19. TCRdb called the 5' RACE reads again in MiXCR, with one record for every CDR3 protein. This sample has 300,000 to 350,000 distinct CDR3 sequences, with approximately 15% found just once. Source material: PBMCs or a T cell subset sorted from them (not recorded which). These receptors were taken from a man younger than 35 who had mild COVID-19 (a few samples of this study predate the infection). Cell type and time point are not known.

This clonotype was observed a few times. This chain joins TRBV7-3 and TRBJ2-1; D uncertain. V gave up 5 bases and J gave up 4 bases, with 9 bases separating them. This CDR3 is 13 amino acids long. CDR1 and CDR2 (germline): SGHTA, FQGTGA. CDR3 sequence: CASSQMGYNEQFF. The CDR3 DNA is TGTGCCAGCAGCCAAATGGGGTACAATGAGCAGTTCTTC.

This clonotype came up a few times. V usage is TRBV7-9 and J usage is TRBJ2-1; maybe TRBD2 (7 bases). Germline loops: CDR1 SEHNR, CDR2 FQNEAQ (reference sequence). V was cut by 5 bases and J by 7 bases, with 18 bases left in between. The length of the CDR3 is 15 residues. The CDR3, as DNA: TGTGCCAGCAGCCTCCCGGGGGCCGGGGGGAATGAGCAGTTCTTC. This translates into CASSLPGAGGNEQFF.

The V gene is TRBV6-2 or TRBV6-3, the J gene TRBJ2-1; unclear D gene. From germline, CDR1 is MNHEY and CDR2 SVGEGT. The CDR3 totals 14 residues. Trimming shortened V by 6 bases and J by 4 bases, and 13 bases separated the two germline ends. DNA for the CDR3: TGTGCCAGCAGGCCGACCTGGACGTACAATGAGCAGTTCTTC. It translates to CASRPTWTYNEQFF.

The chain carries TRBV19 and TRBJ2-1; D call uncertain. This CDR3 comprises 16 residues. Trimming stripped 3 bases from V and 2 bases from J, with 14 bases between. Germline V CDR1 and CDR2: LNHDA, SQIVND (reference sequence). The CDR3 is CASSIQSSRTYNEQFF. In nucleotides, the CDR3 is TGTGCCAGTAGTATTCAGAGCAGCCGAACCTACAATGAGCAGTTCTTC.

The chain links TRBV5-1 to TRBJ2-7, with 10 bases identical to TRBD1. After removal of 4 bases from V and 6 bases from J, the junction contained 10 bases not matched to a gene. From germline, CDR1 is SGHRS and CDR2 YFSETQ. The CDR3 sequence is 15 residues long. CDR3 nucleotides: TGCGCCAGCAGCCCCGGACAGGGGGACTCCGGCGAGCAGTACTTC. It encodes CASSPGQGDSGEQYF.

A few counts support this clonotype. Here the CDR3 DNA reads TGCAGTGCCCCGGGACAAGCCTACGAGCAGTACTTC. This translates into CSAPGQAYEQYF. The chain couples TRBV20-1 to TRBJ2-7; D may be TRBD1 (6 bases). Trimming removed 6 bases from V and 2 bases from J, with 11 bases in between. Germline lookup yields CDR1 DFQATT and CDR2 SNEGSKA (reference sequence). CDR3 length: 12 amino acids.

J is TRBJ2-3 and V is TRBV7-3; D remains ambiguous. Germline V lookup: CDR1 SGHTA, CDR2 FQGTGA. The V gene lost 1 base and the J gene lost 6 bases, with 8 bases spanning the gap. The CDR3 totals 13 residues. CDR3 loop: CASSLMAWDTQYF. The DNA of the CDR3 is TGTGCCAGCAGCTTAATGGCCTGGGATACGCAGTATTTT.

This clonotype was seen a few times. The chain is built from TRBV7-9 and TRBJ2-7; D possibly corresponds to TRBD2 (6 bases). CDR1 and CDR2 (germline): SEHNR, FQNEAQ (reference sequence). CDR3 length equals 13 residues. Trimming stripped 1 base from V and 6 bases from J, with 10 bases between. The CDR3 protein is CASSLGRGGEQYV. The CDR3 DNA reads TGTGCCAGCAGCTTAGGACGGGGAGGCGAGCAGTACGTC.

The sample holds a few counts of this clonotype. The rearrangement links TRBV9 to TRBJ2-7; 7 bases line up with TRBD2. Trimming cost V 5 bases and J 3 bases; bases outside gene matches: 14. The germline V gene encodes CDR1 SGDLS and CDR2 YYNGEE. CDR3 length equals 16 residues. CDR3 protein: CASSKTLGLAVYEQYF. The CDR3 DNA reads as TGTGCCAGCAGTAAGACCCTGGGGCTAGCGGTCTACGAGCAGTACTTC.

This chain uses TRBV20-1 with TRBJ1-1; D gene ambiguous. Germline CDR1 and CDR2: DFQATT and SNEGSKA (reference sequence). Trimming shortened V by 5 bases and J by 1 base, and 8 bases separated the two germline ends. There are 12 residues in the CDR3. The CDR3 loop reads CSAHGPNTEAFF. The CDR3 DNA follows: TGCAGTGCTCACGGACCGAACACTGAAGCTTTCTTT.

CDR3 in amino acids: CSARAEDRDDGYTF. In DNA, the CDR3 is TGCAGTGCTAGAGCCGAGGACAGGGACGATGGCTACACCTTC. The rearrangement uses TRBV20-1 and TRBJ1-2; 8 positions match TRBD1. Germline CDR1 is DFQATT and CDR2 is SNEGSKA (reference sequence). The CDR3 sequence is 14 residues long. The V segment lost 1 base and the J segment 6 bases; nucleotides outside the gene matches: 7.

The V call is TRBV25-1, the J call TRBJ1-4; D remains ambiguous. This CDR3 has 15 residues. The V end lost 11 bases, the J end lost 5 bases, and 21 bases lay between the germline ends. CDR1 MGHDK and CDR2 SYGVNS come from the germline V gene. CDR3 DNA sequence: TGTGCCGAAACCAGCAATTTGGGAGTAAATGAAAAACTGTTTTTT. Protein sequence: CAETSNLGVNEKLFF.